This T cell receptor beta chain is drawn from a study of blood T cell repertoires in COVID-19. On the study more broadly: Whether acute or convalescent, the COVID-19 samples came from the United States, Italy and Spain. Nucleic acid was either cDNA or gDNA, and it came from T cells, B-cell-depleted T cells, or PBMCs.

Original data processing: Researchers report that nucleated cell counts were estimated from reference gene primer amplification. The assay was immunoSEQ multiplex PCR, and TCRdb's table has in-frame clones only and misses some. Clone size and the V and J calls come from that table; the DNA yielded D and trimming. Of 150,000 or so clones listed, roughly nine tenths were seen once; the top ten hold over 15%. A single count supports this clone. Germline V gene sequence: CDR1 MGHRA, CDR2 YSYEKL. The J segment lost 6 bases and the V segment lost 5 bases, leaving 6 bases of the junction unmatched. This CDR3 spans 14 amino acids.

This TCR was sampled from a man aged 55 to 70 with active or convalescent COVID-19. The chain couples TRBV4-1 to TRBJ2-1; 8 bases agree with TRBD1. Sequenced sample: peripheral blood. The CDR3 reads CASSWTGKSNEQFF. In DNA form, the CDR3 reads TGCGCCAGCAGCTGGACAGGGAAGTCCAATGAGCAGTTCTTC.